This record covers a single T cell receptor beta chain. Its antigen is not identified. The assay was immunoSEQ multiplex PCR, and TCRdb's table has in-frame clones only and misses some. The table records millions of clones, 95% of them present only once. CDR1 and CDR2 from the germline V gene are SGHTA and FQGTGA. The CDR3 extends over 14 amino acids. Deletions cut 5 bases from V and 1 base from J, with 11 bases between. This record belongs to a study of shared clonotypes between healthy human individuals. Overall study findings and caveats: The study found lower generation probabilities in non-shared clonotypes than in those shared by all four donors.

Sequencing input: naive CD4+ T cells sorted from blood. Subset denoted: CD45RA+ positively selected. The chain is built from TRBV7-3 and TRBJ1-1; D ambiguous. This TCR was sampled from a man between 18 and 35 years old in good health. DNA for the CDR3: TGTGCCAGCAGCGCCGGGCCTGAGAACACTGAAGCTTTCTTT. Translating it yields CASSAGPENTEAFF.